This TCR beta chain is from a study of T-cell reconstitution after alpha-beta-depleted transplantation in children. Researchers prepared the TCRbeta library using unique molecular identifiers, the study reports. TCRdb independently ran MiXCR on the PCR reads; one entry per CDR3 protein. Of roughly 220,000 distinct CDR3 sequences in the sample, 12% were seen once. The CDR3 has 17 amino acids. CDR1 and CDR2 from the germline V gene are LGHNA and YSLEER. V was clipped by 0 bases and J by 2 bases, with 17 bases between them. Ten or more counts support this clonotype. The genes are TRBV4-3 and TRBJ2-7; tentative D call: TRBD2 (5 bases). The TCR originated in a human donor who donated a stem cell graft to a child with acute lymphoblastic leukemia. The sequences come from PBMCs from the stem cell graft donor, collected from the stem cell graft. The CDR3 DNA reads TGCGCCAGCAGCCAAGATAGGGTCCTAGCTTATACCTACGAGCAGTACTTC. Translation gives CASSQDRVLAYTYEQYF.